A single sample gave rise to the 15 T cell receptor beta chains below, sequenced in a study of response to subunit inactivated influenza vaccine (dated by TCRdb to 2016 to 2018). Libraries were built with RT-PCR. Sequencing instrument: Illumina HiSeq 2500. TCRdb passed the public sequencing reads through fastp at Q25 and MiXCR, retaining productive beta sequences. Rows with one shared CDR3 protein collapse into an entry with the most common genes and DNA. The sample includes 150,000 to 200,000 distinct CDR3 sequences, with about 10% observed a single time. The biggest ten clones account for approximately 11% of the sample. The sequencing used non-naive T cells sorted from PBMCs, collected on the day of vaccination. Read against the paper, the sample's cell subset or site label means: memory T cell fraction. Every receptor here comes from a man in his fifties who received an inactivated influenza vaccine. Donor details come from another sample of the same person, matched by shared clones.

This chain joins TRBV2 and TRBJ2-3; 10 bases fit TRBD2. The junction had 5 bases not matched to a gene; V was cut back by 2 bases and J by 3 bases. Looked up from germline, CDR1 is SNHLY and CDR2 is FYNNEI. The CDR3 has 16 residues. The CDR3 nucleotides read TGTGCCAGCAGTGAACGAGCGGGGGGGCGGACAGATACGCAGTATTTT. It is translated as CASSERAGGRTDTQYF.

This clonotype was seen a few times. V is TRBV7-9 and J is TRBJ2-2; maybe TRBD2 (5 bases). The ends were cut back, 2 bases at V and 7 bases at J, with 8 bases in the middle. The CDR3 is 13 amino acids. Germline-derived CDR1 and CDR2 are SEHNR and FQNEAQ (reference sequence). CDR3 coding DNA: TGTGCCAGCAGCTTAATACTAGACGGGGAGCTGTTTTTT. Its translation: CASSLILDGELFF.

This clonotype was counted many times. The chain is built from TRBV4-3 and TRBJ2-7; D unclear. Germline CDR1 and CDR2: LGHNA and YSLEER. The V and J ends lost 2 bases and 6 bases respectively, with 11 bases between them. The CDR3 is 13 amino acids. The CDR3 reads CASSQKRNGEQYF. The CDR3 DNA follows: TGCGCCAGCAGCCAAAAAAGGAACGGCGAGCAGTACTTC.

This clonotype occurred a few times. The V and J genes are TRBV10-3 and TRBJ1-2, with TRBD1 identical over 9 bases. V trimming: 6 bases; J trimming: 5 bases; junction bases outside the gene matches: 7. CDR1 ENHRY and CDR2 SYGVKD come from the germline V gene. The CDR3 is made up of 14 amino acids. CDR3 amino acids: CAISLGTGRYGYTF. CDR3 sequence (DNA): TGTGCCATCAGCCTAGGGACAGGGCGGTATGGCTACACCTTC.

DNA of the CDR3: TGTGCCACCAGTGACCCCGGACTAGCTGGGAGCAGGAATACGCAGTATTTT. Protein product: CATSDPGLAGSRNTQYF. The chain joins TRBV24-1 to TRBJ2-3, with 8 bases that match TRBD2. In germline, CDR1 is KGHDR, CDR2 SFDVKD. The CDR3 length is 17 residues. After removal of 4 bases from V and 7 bases from J, the junction contained 15 bases not matched to a gene.

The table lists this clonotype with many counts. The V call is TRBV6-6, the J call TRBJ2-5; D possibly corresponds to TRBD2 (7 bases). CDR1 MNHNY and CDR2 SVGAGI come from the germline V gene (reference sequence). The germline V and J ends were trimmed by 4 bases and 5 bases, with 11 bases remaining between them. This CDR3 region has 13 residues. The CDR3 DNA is TGTGCCAGCAGTTCCGGGGGGCTGGAGACCCAGTACTTC. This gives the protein CASSSGGLETQYF.

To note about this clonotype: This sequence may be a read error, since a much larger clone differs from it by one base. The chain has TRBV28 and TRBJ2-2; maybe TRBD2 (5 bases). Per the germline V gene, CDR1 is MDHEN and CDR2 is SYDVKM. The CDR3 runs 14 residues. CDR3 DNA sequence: TGTGCCAGCAGTTTAAGCTTCAACACCGGGGTGCTGTTTTTT. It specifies CASSLSFNTGVLFF.

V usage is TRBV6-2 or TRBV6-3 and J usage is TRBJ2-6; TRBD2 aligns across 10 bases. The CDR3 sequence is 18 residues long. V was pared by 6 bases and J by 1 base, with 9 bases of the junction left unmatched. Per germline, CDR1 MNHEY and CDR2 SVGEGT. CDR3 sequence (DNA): TGTGCCAGCAGCTCCGGTCTAGCGGGAGCTTCTGGGGCCAACGTCCTGACTTTC. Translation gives CASSSGLAGASGANVLTF.

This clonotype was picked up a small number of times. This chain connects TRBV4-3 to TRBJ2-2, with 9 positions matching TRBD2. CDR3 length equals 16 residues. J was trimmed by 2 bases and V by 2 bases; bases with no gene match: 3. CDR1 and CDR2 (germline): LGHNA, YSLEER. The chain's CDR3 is CASSQSGTSNTGELFF. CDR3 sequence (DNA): TGCGCCAGCAGCCAATCGGGGACTAGCAACACCGGGGAGCTGTTTTTT.

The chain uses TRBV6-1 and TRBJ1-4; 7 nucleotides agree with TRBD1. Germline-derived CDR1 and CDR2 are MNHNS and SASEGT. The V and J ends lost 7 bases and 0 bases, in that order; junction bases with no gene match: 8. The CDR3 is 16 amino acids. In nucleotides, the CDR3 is TGTGCCAGCAACGGGCACAGGGGCCCAACTAATGAAAAACTGTTTTTT. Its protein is CASNGHRGPTNEKLFF.

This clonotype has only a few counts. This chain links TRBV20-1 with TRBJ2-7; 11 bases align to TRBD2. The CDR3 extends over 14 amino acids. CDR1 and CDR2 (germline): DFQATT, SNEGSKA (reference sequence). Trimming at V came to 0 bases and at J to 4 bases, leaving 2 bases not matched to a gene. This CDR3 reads CSAREPSGGYEQYF. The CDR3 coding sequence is TGCAGTGCTAGAGAACCTAGCGGGGGGTACGAGCAGTACTTC.

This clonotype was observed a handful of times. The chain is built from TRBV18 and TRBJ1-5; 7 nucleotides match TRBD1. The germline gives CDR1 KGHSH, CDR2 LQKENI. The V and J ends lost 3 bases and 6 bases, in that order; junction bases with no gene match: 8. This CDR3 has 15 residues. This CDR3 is CASSPSRTGGQPQHF. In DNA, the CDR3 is TGTGCCAGCTCACCCTCCAGGACAGGAGGTCAGCCCCAGCATTTT.

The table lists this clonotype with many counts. The CDR3 coding sequence is TGTGCCAGCAGCTTAGATTTAGTAAACAATGAGCAGTTCTTC. Protein: CASSLDLVNNEQFF. The chain recombines TRBV7-8 with TRBJ2-1; no clear D gene. The CDR3 length is 14 residues. The V gene's germline CDR1 is SGHVS and CDR2 FQNEAQ. Trimming shortened V by 1 base and J by 5 bases, and 9 bases separated the two germline ends.

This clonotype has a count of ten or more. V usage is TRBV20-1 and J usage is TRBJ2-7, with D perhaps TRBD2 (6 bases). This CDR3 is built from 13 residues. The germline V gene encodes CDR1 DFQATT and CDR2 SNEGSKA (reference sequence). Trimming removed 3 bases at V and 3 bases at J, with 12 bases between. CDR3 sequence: CSASRTSSYEQYF. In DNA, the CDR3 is TGCAGTGCTAGCAGAACTAGCAGCTACGAGCAGTACTTC.

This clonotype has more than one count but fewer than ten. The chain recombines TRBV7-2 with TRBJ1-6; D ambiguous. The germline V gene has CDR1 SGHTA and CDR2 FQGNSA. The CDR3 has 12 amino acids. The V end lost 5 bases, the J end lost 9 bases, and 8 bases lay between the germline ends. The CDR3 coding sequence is TGTGCCAGCAGCGTACAGACTTCACCCCTCCACTTT. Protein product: CASSVQTSPLHF.